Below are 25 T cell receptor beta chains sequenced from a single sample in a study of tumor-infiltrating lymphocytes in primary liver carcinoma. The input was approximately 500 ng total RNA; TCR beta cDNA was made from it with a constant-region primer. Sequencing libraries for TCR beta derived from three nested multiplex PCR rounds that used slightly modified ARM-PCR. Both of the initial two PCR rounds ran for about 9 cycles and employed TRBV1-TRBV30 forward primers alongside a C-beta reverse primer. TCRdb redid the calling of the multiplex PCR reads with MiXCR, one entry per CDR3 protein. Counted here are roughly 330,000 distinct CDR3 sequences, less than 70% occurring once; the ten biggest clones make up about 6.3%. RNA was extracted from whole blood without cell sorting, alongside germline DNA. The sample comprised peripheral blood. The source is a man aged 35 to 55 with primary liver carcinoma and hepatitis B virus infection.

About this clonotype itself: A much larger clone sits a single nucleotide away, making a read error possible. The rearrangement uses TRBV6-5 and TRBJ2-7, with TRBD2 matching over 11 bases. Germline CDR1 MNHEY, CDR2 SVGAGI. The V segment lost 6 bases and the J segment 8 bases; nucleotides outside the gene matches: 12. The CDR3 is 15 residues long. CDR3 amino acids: CASRPIAGGSHKQYF. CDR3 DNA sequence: TGTGCCAGCAGGCCTATAGCGGGAGGGTCCCACAAGCAGTACTTC.

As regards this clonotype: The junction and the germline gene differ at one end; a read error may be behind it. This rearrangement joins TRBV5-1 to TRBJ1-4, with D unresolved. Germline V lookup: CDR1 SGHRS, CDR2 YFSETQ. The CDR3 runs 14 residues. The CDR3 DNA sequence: TGCGCCAGCAGCTTACATTCAACTGATGAAAAACTGTTTTTT. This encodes CASSLHSTDEKLFF.

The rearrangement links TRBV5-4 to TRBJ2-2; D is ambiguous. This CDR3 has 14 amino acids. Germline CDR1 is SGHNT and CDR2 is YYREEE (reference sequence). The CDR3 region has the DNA TGTGTCTGCAGCTTGGTTCCGAACACCGGGGAGCTGTTTTTT. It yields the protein CVCSLVPNTGELFF.

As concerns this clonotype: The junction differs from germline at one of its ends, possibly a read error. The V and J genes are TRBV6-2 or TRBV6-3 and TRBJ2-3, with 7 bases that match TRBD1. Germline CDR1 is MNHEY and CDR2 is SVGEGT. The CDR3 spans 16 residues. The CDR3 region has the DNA TGTGCCAGTAGTTGCTCGAGGTCGCCGACAGGGGATACGCAGTATTTT. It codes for CASSCSRSPTGDTQYF.

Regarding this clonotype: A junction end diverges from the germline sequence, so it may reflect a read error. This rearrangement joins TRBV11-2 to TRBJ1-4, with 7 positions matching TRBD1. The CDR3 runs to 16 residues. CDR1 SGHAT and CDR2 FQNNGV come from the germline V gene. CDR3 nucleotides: TGTGCCAACAGCAGTCGCCGACAGGGCAGGAATGAAAAACTGTTTTTT. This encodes CANSSRRQGRNEKLFF. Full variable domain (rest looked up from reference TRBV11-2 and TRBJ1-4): EAGVAQSPRYKIIEKRQSVAFWCNPISGHATLYWYQQILGQGPKLLIQFQNNGVVDDSQLPKDRFSAERLKGVDSTLKIQPAKLEDSAVYLCANSSRRQGRNEKLFFGSGTQLSVL.

The CDR3: CATGGGRLAGETGVQFF. CDR3 bases: TGCGCCACTGGGGGGGGCAGACTAGCGGGAGAAACTGGTGTGCAGTTCTTC. The chain is built from TRBV10-2 and TRBJ2-1, with 12 bases fitting TRBD2. Germline CDR1 reads WSHSY; CDR2 reads SAAADI. V lost 10 bases and J lost 12; bases outside the gene matches: 22. This CDR3 region has 17 residues.

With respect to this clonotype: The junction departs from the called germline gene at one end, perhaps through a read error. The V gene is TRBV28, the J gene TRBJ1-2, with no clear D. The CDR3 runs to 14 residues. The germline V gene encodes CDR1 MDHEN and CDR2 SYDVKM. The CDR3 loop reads CVSSLGSTTYGYTF. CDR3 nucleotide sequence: TGTGTCAGCAGTTTAGGCAGTACTACCTATGGCTACACCTTC.

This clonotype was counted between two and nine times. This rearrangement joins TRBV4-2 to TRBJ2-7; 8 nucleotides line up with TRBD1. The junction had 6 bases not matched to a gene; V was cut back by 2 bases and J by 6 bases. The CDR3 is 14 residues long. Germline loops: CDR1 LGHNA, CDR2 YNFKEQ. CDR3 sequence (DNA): TGTGCCAGCAGCCAACAGGGGGCGCTTACCGAGCAGTACTTC. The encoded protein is CASSQQGALTEQYF.

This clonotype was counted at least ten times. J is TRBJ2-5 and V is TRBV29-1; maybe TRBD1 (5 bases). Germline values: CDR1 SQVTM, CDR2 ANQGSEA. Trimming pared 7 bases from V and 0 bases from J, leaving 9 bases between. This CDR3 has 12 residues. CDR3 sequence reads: CSGKGNQETQYF. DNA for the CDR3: TGCAGCGGGAAGGGGAACCAAGAGACCCAGTACTTC.

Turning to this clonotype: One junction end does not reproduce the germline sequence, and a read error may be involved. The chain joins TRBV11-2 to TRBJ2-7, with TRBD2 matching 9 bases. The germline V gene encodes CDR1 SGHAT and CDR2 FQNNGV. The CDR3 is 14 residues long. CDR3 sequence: CANSRRLADYEQYF. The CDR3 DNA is TGTGCCAACAGCCGGCGACTAGCGGATTACGAACAGTACTTC.

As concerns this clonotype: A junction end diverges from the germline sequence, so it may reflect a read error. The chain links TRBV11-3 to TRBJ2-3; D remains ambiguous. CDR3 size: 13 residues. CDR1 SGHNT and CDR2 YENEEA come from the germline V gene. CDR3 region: CTSSLDGVDTQYF. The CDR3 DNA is TGTACCAGCAGCTTAGATGGGGTAGATACGCAGTATTTT.

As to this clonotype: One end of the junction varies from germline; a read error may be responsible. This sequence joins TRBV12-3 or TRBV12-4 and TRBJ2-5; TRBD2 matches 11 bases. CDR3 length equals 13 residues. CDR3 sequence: CVSRGLAVVTQYF. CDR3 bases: TGTGTCAGCAGGGGACTAGCGGTAGTGACCCAGTACTTC.

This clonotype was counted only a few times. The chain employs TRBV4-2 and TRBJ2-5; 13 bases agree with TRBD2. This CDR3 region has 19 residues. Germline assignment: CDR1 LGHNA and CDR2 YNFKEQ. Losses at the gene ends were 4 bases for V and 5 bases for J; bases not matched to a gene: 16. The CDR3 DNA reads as TGTGCCAGCAGCCCCCAGATCGGACTAGCGGGAGAAGGGCGGGAGACCCAGTACTTC. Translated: CASSPQIGLAGEGRETQYF.

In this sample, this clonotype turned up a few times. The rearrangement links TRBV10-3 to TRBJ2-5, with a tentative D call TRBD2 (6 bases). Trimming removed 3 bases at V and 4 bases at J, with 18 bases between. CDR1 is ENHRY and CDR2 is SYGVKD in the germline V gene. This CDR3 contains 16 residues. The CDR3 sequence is CAISDPMWQGGETQYF. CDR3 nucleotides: TGTGCCATCAGTGACCCGATGTGGCAGGGAGGAGAGACCCAGTACTTC.

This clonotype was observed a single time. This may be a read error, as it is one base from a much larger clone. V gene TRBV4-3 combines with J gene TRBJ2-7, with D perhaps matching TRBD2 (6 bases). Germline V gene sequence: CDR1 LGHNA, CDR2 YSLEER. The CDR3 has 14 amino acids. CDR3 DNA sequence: TGCGCCAACAGCCAAGATGGTCCCGGGGGCGAGCAGTACTTC. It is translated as CANSQDGPGGEQYF.

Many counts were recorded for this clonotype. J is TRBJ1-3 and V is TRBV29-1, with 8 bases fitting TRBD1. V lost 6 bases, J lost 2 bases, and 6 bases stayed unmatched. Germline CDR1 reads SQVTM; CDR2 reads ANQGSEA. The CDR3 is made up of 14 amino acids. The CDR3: CSVQQGGAGNTIYF. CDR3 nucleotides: TGCAGCGTCCAACAGGGGGGTGCTGGAAACACCATATATTTT.

CDR3 region: CASSTTERETEQFF. The CDR3 DNA is TGTGCCAGCAGCACGACGGAGCGGGAGACTGAGCAGTTCTTC. The chain employs TRBV5-6 and TRBJ2-1, with 8 nucleotides matching TRBD2. The CDR3 is 14 residues long. CDR1 and CDR2 from the germline V gene are SGHDT and YYEEEE. The junction had 9 bases not matched to a gene; V was cut back by 4 bases and J by 9 bases.

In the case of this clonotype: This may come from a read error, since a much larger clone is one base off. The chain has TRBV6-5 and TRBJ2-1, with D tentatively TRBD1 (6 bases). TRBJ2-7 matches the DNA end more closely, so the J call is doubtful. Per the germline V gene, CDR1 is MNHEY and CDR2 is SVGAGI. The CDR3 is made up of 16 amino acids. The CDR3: CASSNRDTSSYNEQYF. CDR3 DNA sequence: TGTGCCAGCAGTAACCGGGACACCAGCTCCTACAATGAGCAGTACTTC.

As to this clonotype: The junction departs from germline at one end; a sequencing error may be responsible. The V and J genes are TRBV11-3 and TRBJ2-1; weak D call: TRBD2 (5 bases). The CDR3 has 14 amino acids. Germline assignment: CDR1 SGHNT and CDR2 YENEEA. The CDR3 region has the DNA TGTACCAGCTCCAGTAGCCTTTCGACGGGGGAGCAGTTCTTC. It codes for CTSSSSLSTGEQFF. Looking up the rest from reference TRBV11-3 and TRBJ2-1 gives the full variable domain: EAGVVQSPRYKIIEKKQPVAFWCNPISGHNTLYWYLQNLGQGPELLIRYENEEAVDDSQLPKDRFSAERLKGVDSTLKIQPAELGDSAVYLCTSSSSLSTGEQFFGPGTRLTVL.

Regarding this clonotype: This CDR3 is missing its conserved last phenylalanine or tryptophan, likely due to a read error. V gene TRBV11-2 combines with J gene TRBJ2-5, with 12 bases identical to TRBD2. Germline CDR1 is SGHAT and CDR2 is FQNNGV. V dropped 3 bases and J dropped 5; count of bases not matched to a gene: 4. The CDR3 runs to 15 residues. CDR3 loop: CASSFVTSGSETQYL. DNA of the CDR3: TGTGCCAGCAGCTTCGTGACTAGCGGGAGTGAGACCCAGTACTTA.

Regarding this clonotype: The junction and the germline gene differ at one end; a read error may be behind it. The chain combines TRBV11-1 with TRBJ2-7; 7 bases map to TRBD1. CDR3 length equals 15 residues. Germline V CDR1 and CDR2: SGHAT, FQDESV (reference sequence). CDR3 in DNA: TGTGACAGCAGCTTAGAGGGGACAGTCTTCAACGAGCAGTACTTC. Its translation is CDSSLEGTVFNEQYF.

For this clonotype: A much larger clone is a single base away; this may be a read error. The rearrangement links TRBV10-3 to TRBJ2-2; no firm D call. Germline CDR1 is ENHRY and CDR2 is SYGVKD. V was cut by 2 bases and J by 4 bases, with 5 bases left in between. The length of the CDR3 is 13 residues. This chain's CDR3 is CAISEGRTGELFF. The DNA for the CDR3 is TGTGCCATCAGTGAGGGACGCACCGGGGAGCTGTTTTTT.

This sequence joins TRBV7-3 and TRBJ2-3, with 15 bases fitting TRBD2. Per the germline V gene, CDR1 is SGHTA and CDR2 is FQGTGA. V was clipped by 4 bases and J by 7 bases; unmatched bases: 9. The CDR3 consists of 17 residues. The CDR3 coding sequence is TGTGCCAGCAGCTCCATTCCGGGACTAGCGGGAGGAAATACGCAGTATTTT. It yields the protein CASSSIPGLAGGNTQYF.

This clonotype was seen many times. The CDR3 region is CASSLRQGATEAFF. The CDR3 region has the DNA TGTGCCAGCAGCTTACGGCAGGGGGCAACTGAAGCTTTCTTT. The chain employs TRBV7-9 and TRBJ1-1; TRBD1 matches 8 bases. Germline V gene data show CDR1 as SEHNR and CDR2 as FQNEAQ (reference sequence). V was clipped by 2 bases and J by 5 bases; unmatched bases: 4. The CDR3 is 14 amino acids.

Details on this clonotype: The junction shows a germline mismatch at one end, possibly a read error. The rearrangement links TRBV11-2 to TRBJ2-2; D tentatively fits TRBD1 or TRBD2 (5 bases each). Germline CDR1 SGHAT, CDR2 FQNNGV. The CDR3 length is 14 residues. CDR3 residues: CASSLVADTGGLFF. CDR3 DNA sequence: TGTGCCAGCAGCTTAGTCGCTGACACTGGGGGGCTGTTTTTT. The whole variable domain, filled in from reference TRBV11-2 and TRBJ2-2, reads EAGVAQSPRYKIIEKRQSVAFWCNPISGHATLYWYQQILGQGPKLLIQFQNNGVVDDSQLPKDRFSAERLKGVDSTLKIQPAKLEDSAVYLCASSLVADTGGLFFGEGSRLTVL.